This paragraph covers one T cell receptor beta chain sequence. Its antigen is unidentified. This CDR3 is built from 12 residues. V lost 4 bases and J lost 12, with 13 bases in between. The V gene's germline CDR1 is SGDLS and CDR2 YYNGEE. This entry belongs to a study of CD8 T cells in ankylosing spondylitis. Findings of the study overall: Significant enrichment of disease-linked clones was reported in matched ankylosing spondylitis synovial fluid. Within ankylosing spondylitis blood, a TCR beta motif made up of eight or nine highly homologous variants appeared to be characteristic.

Quantitative 5'-RACE with molecular barcodes produced the TCR beta libraries. MiXCR, applied by TCRdb to the 5' RACE reads, yields one record per CDR3 protein. The data contain 330,000 or so distinct CDR3 sequences, roughly 8% of them singletons. The chain carries TRBV9 and TRBJ1-4; possible D gene TRBD1, 6 bases. The specimen sequenced was blood, either unsorted or a sorted T cell fraction (not recorded which). The sequence came from a male donor with ankylosing spondylitis. The CDR3 coding sequence is TGTGCCAGCAGCCCCGGGGGGGCTGAACTGTTTTTT. Amino acid sequence: CASSPGGAELFF.